These T cell receptor beta chains were read from a single sample in a study of blood T cell repertoires in COVID-19. Repertoires were generated with immunoSEQ multiplex PCR, while TCRdb's copy carries only in-frame clones and drops some. The sample has a few hundred thousand clones, around nine tenths seen once; the top ten hold about 2.9%. Sequenced material: peripheral blood. These receptors were collected from a man between 60 and 75 years old with acute or convalescent COVID-19. CDR3s include the opening cysteine and the closing phenylalanine or tryptophan.

CDR3 length: 14; V gene: TRBV2; J gene: TRBJ2-5; CDR3 protein: CASRLTGSQETQYF
CDR3 length: 14; V gene: TRBV5-4; J gene: TRBJ1-2; CDR3 protein: CASSLGGLVYGYTF
CDR3 length: 17; V gene: TRBV3-1/TRBV3-2; J gene: TRBJ2-5; CDR3 protein: CASSQASGGVTPETQYF
CDR3 length: 19; V gene: TRBV7-9; J gene: TRBJ2-6; CDR3 protein: CASSLGNRGRSPGANVLTF
CDR3 length: 14; V gene: TRBV3-1/TRBV3-2; J gene: TRBJ2-7; CDR3 protein: CASSPPDRAYEQYF
CDR3 length: 15; V gene: TRBV6-5; J gene: TRBJ1-6; CDR3 protein: CASSPAFGGSSPLHF
CDR3 length: 14; V gene: TRBV5-1; J gene: TRBJ1-1; CDR3 protein: CASSTTGANTEAFF
CDR3 length: 16; V gene: TRBV5-1; J gene: TRBJ2-3; CDR3 protein: CASRRGSGDSTDTQYF
CDR3 length: 14; V gene: TRBV28; J gene: TRBJ1-1; CDR3 protein: CASLPDRRNTEAFF
CDR3 length: 11; V gene: TRBV19; J gene: TRBJ1-1; CDR3 protein: CASSRRGEAFF
CDR3 length: 17; V gene: TRBV6-2/TRBV6-3; J gene: TRBJ1-5; CDR3 protein: CASSYFYRQGADQPQHF
CDR3 length: 14; V gene: TRBV10-3; J gene: TRBJ2-7; CDR3 protein: CAITRDRESYEQYF
CDR3 length: 15; V gene: TRBV19; J gene: TRBJ1-1; CDR3 protein: CASSTGQPGDTEAFF
CDR3 length: 13; V gene: TRBV7-8; J gene: TRBJ1-2; CDR3 protein: CASSLGRTGGYTF
CDR3 length: 19; V gene: TRBV7-8; J gene: TRBJ2-3; CDR3 protein: CASSLVPGTSGGHTDTQYF
CDR3 length: 15; V gene: TRBV7-8; J gene: TRBJ1-3; CDR3 protein: CASSSSRAQRNTIYF
CDR3 length: 15; V gene: TRBV9; J gene: TRBJ1-2; CDR3 protein: CASSARGQGNYGYTF
CDR3 length: 12; V gene: TRBV19; J gene: TRBJ2-7; CDR3 protein: CASSMLGDEQYF
CDR3 length: 16; V gene: TRBV7-6; J gene: TRBJ2-3; CDR3 protein: CASSPTTGRSTDTQYF
CDR3 length: 14; V gene: TRBV13; J gene: TRBJ2-5; CDR3 protein: CASSPQRGGETQYF
CDR3 length: 15; V gene: TRBV7-2; J gene: TRBJ2-2; CDR3 protein: CASSPWTGNTGELFF
CDR3 length: 14; V gene: TRBV11-3; J gene: TRBJ2-7; CDR3 protein: CASSLTSNSYEQYF
CDR3 length: 14; V gene: TRBV7-9; J gene: TRBJ2-7; CDR3 protein: CASSPGTGINEQYF
CDR3 length: 16; V gene: TRBV6-6; J gene: TRBJ1-2; CDR3 protein: CASSYSTGQLHYGYTF
CDR3 length: 14; V gene: TRBV5-4; J gene: TRBJ2-7; CDR3 protein: CASRVEQGSYEQYF
CDR3 length: 14; V gene: TRBV21-1; J gene: TRBJ2-7; CDR3 protein: CASSKVREIHEQYF
CDR3 length: 17; V gene: TRBV7-8; J gene: TRBJ1-2; CDR3 protein: CASSLAQGGTGGGGYTF
CDR3 length: 16; V gene: TRBV4-1; J gene: TRBJ1-6; CDR3 protein: CASSQDDGRVSTPLHF
CDR3 length: 14; V gene: TRBV2; J gene: TRBJ1-1; CDR3 protein: CASSLQGTGTEAFF
CDR3 length: 15; V gene: TRBV9; J gene: TRBJ1-2; CDR3 protein: CASSELTGGGGGYTF
CDR3 length: 20; V gene: TRBV9; J gene: TRBJ2-2; CDR3 protein: CASSVATGLAGGQNTGELFF
CDR3 length: 15; V gene: TRBV6-5; J gene: TRBJ1-6; CDR3 protein: CASSYRQGDSSPLHF
CDR3 length: 13; V gene: TRBV6-4; J gene: TRBJ1-1; CDR3 protein: CASSVGPGTEAFF
CDR3 length: 13; V gene: TRBV27; J gene: TRBJ2-7; CDR3 protein: CASSLMGPYEQYF
CDR3 length: 16; V gene: TRBV3-1/TRBV3-2; J gene: TRBJ1-6; CDR3 protein: CASSQVAGGLYSPLHF
CDR3 length: 14; V gene: TRBV19; J gene: TRBJ1-5; CDR3 protein: CASSGREGNQPQHF
CDR3 length: 17; V gene: TRBV19; J gene: TRBJ2-5; CDR3 protein: CASSIVAGPEYQETQYF
CDR3 length: 11; V gene: TRBV10-3; J gene: TRBJ2-7; CDR3 protein: CAISEAGEQYF
CDR3 length: 15; V gene: TRBV3-1/TRBV3-2; J gene: TRBJ1-4; CDR3 protein: CASSQKSGGGEKLFF
CDR3 length: 14; V gene: TRBV5-1; J gene: TRBJ1-1; CDR3 protein: CASSRGTANTEAFF
CDR3 length: 14; V gene: TRBV9; J gene: TRBJ2-2; CDR3 protein: CASGRGANTGELFF
CDR3 length: 13; V gene: TRBV28; J gene: TRBJ2-5; CDR3 protein: CASRPGFQETQYF
CDR3 length: 17; V gene: TRBV9; J gene: TRBJ2-5; CDR3 protein: CASSAGQGAGWQETQYF
CDR3 length: 12; V gene: TRBV9; J gene: TRBJ2-1; CDR3 protein: CASSVVGVEQFF
CDR3 length: 16; V gene: TRBV5-1; J gene: TRBJ2-3; CDR3 protein: CASSLELGGGTDTQYF